This entry features one TCR beta chain sequence. Its antigen is currently unknown. This specimen comes from a study of vaccination and CD4 T cells after COVID-19. In the study overall: Stimulation used overlapping spike peptides from SARS-CoV-2, HCoV-NL63, HCoV-OC43 and HCoV-229E. Some control cultures received a CEFX pool, which served as the positive control. Others received an HIV-1 Nef pool or no peptide.

The CDR3 has 15 residues. Looked up from germline, CDR1 is SEHNR and CDR2 is FQNEAQ (reference sequence). V lost 2 bases to trimming and J lost 10 bases; unmatched junction nucleotides: 6. An Oncomine TCR Beta short-read assay was used to sequence the DNA from cultured CD4+ T cells. TCRdb re-derived calls from the PCR reads in MiXCR, one entry per CDR3 protein. The sample includes around 10,000 distinct CDR3 sequences, about 32% of them seen just once. Study outcomes and limitations: Median numbers of SARS-CoV-2-reactive clonotypes increased from approximately 21 to 40 (not a significant change).

Indicated treatment: approximately nine-day PBMC culture with coronavirus spike peptide pools or control peptides (ViraFEST assay). Wells contained 1.9 million or so PBMCs each, and these were cultured with 8.5 to 10 IU/ml IL-2 and about 11 ug/ml peptide pools. The chain recombines TRBV7-9 with TRBJ2-1; the match to TRBD2 covers 12 bases. The origin of this receptor is a human donor with COVID-19. Sequencing was performed on cultured CD4+ T cells from blood. The CDR3 protein is CASSLSVGTSGEQFF. The CDR3 DNA sequence: TGTGCCAGCAGCTTAAGTGTTGGGACTAGCGGGGAGCAGTTCTTC.